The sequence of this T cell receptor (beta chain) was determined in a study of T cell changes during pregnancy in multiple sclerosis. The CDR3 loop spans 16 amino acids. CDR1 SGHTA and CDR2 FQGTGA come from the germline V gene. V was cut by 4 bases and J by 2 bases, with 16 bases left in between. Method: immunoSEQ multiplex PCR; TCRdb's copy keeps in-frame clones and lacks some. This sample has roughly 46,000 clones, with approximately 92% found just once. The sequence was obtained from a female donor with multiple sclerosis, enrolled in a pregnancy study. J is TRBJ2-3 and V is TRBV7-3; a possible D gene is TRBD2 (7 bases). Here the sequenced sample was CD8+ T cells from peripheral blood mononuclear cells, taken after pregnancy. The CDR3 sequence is CASSWGGAVVTDTQYF. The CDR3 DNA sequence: TGTGCCAGCAGCTGGGGGGGGGCCGTCGTCACAGATACGCAGTATTTT. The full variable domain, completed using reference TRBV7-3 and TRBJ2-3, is GAGVSQTPSNKVTEKGKYVELRCDPISGHTALYWYRQSLGQGPEFLIYFQGTGAADDSGLPNDRFFAVRPEGSVSTLKIQRTERGDSAVYLCASSWGGAVVTDTQYFGPGTRLTVL.